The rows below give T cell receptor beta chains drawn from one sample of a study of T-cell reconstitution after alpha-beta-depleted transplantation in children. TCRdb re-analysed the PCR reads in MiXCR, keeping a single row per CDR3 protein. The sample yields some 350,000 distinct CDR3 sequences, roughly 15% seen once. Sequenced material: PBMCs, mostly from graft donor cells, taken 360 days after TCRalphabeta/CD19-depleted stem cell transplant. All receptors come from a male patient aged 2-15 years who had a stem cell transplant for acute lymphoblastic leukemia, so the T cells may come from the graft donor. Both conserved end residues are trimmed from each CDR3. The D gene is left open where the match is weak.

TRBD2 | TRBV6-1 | ASIPGGYAGELF
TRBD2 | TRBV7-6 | ASSLDATSGNYEQY
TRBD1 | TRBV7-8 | ASSFIGTGSTDTQY
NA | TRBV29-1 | SVDSESGAYNEQF
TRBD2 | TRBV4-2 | ASSTLLAGLDTQY
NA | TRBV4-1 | ASSQVFMETQY
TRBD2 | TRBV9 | ASSVGAGRWTGELF
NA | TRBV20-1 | SARNSTQY
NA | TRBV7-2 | ASSSLLNSNQPQH
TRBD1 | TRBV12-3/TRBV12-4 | ASSLGQGWTEAF
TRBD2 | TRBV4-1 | ASSQVGGRWGEQF
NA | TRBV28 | ASSLGWGGSNQPQH
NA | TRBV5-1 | ASSLAGMNTEAF
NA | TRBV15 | ATSRDRAGARGYT
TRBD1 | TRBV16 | ASSPTGVQVLYGYT
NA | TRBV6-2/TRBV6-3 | ASTMGGLAKNIQY
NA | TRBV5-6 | ASSTPGIYEQY
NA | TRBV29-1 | SVEDRGKQQY
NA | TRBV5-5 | ASSLFPQDRANTDTQY
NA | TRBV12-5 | ASGSTRERGQPQH
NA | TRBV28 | ASSSAGTRSEKLF
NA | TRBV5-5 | ASSLGHGEQY
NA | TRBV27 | ASSLRDHLGADSKSSVQY
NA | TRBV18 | ASSRTPTSSYEQY
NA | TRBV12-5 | ASGWMNLEGNQPQH
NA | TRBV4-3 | ASSRTLDGGDPSADTQY
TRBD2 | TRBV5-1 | ASSQGAGAPF
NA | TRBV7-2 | ASSFTRRGVETQY
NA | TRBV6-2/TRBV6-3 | ASVSRLVLGDYEQY
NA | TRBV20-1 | SASVGVAKNIQY
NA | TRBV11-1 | ASSHPPQSPKNTGELF
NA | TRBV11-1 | ASSASRSPTSFNQPQH
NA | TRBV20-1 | SARDVKGAYEQY
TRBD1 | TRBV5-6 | ASSQTGGSRPQH
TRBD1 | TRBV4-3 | ASSPSAPTGGPDTQY
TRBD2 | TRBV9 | ASSGGLAVIRKNTGELF
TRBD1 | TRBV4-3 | ASSRWDSLVESGELF
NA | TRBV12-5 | ASGSPGGGPPFGNEQF
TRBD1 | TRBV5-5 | ASSVDRGARNEQF
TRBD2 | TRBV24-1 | ATSDHGTSKGEQF
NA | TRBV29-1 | SVALTYEQY
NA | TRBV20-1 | SARRAEQF
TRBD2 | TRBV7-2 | ASSFPGLAPFSQY
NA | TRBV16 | ASSQFAIYLDGGEKLF
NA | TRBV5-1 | ASSSRDKNTEAF
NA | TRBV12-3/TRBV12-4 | ASSLGGNEETQY
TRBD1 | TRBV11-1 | ASSLGSFKGALLETQY